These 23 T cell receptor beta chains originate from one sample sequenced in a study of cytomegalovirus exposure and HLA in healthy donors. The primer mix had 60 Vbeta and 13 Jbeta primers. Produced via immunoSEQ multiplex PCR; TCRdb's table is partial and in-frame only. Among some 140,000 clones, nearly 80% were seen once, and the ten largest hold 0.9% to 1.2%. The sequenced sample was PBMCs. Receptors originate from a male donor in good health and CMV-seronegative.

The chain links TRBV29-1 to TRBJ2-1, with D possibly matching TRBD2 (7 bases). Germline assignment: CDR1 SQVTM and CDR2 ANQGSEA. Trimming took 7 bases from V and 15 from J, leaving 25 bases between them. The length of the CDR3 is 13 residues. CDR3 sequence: CSAGQILAASMFF. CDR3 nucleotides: TGCAGCGCTGGACAGATCCTAGCGGCCTCGATGTTCTTC.

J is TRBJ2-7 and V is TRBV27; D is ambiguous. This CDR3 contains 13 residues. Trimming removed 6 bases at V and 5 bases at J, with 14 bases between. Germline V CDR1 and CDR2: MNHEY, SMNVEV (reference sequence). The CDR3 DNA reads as TGTGCCAGCAGGTCCTTGGCCACCCACGAGCAGTACTTC. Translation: CASRSLATHEQYF.

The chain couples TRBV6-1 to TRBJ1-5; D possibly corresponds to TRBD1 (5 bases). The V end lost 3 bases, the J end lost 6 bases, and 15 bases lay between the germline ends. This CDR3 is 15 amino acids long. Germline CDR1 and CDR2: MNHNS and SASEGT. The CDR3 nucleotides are TGTGCCAGCAGTGACCCGCCGCGGGGGGGTCAGCCCCAGCATTTT. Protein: CASSDPPRGGQPQHF.

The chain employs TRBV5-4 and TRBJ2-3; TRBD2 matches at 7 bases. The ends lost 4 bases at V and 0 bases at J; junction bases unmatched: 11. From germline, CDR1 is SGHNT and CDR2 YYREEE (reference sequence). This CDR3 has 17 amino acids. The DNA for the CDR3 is TGTGCCAGCAGCCAGCAACTGGGCGGGGGTAGCACAGATACGCAGTATTTT. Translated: CASSQQLGGGSTDTQYF.

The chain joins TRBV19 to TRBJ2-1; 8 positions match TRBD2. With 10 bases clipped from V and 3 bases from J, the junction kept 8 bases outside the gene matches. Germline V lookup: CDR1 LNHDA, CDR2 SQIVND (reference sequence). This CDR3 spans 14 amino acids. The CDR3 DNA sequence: TGTGCCACCGGTCGGGGACTAGACTACAATGAGCAGTTCTTC. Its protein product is CATGRGLDYNEQFF.

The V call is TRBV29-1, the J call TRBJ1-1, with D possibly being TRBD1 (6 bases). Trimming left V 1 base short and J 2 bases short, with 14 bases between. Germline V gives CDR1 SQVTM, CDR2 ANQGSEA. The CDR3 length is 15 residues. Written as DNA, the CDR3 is TGCAGCGTTGAAGCGGCGGGCAGGGGTAACACTGAAGCTTTCTTT. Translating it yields CSVEAAGRGNTEAFF.

Here the CDR3 DNA reads TGTGCCAGCAGCCCCCGGGACAGGGGGCTCTACGAGCAGTACTTC. This sequence encodes CASSPRDRGLYEQYF. V gene TRBV7-9 combines with J gene TRBJ2-7, with 12 nucleotides matching TRBD1. The trim removed 5 bases at V and 3 bases at J, leaving 5 bases unmatched. Germline loops: CDR1 SEHNR, CDR2 FQNEAQ (reference sequence). The length of the CDR3 is 15 residues.

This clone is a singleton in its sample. CDR3 nucleotide sequence: TGTGCCAGCCGAGCGGCAGGGGGCATGAACACTGAAGCTTTCTTT. Protein product: CASRAAGGMNTEAFF. This chain connects TRBV19 to TRBJ1-1; 8 bases line up with TRBD1. V trimming: 9 bases; J trimming: 0 bases; junction bases outside the gene matches: 9. CDR3 length: 15 amino acids. Germline V gives CDR1 LNHDA, CDR2 SQIVND (reference sequence).

The CDR3 DNA reads TGTGCCAGCAGCCTAACGGGGGGGTACAATGAGCAGTTCTTC. Translated: CASSLTGGYNEQFF. The chain has TRBV7-2 and TRBJ2-1; TRBD2 matches 8 bases. Losses at the gene ends were 5 bases for V and 4 bases for J; bases not matched to a gene: 4. The CDR3 consists of 14 residues. Germline V CDR1 and CDR2: SGHTA, FQGNSA.

CDR3 sequence reads: CAWSGGQGRGETQYF. The CDR3 bases are TGTGCCTGGAGTGGAGGACAGGGGAGGGGAGAGACCCAGTACTTC. The chain carries TRBV30 and TRBJ2-5; TRBD1 matches 9 bases. Germline assignment: CDR1 GTSNPN and CDR2 SVGIG (reference sequence). The CDR3 extends over 15 amino acids. J gave up 4 bases and V 1 base, and 7 bases lay outside the gene matches.

CDR3 residues: CASSLNRGQPQHF. CDR3 coding DNA: TGTGCCAGCAGCTTAAACCGAGGCCAGCCCCAGCATTTT. The chain carries TRBV7-3 and TRBJ1-5; D gene uncertain. Germline CDR1 and CDR2: SGHTA and FQGTGA. This CDR3 has 13 amino acids. V dropped 1 base and J dropped 7 bases, with 8 bases sitting between them.

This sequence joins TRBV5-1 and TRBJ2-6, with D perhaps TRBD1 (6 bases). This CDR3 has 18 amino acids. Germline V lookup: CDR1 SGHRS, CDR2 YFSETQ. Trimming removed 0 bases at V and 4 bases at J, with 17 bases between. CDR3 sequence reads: CASSLASSGVSGANVLTF. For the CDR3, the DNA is TGCGCCAGCAGCTTGGCCTCATCAGGGGTCTCCGGGGCCAACGTCCTGACTTTC.

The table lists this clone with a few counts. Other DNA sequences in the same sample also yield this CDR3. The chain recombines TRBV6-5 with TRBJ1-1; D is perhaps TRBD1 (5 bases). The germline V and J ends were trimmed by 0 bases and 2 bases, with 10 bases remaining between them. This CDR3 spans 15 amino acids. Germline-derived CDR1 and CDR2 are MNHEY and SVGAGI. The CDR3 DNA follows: TGTGCCAGCAGTTACTCTAGGCAGGGCAACACTGAAGCTTTCTTT. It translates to CASSYSRQGNTEAFF.

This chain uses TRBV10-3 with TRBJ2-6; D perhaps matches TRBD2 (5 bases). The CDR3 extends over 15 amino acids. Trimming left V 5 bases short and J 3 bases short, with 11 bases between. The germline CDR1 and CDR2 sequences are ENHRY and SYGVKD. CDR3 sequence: CAISTLAVGANVLTF. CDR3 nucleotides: TGTGCCATCAGTACTCTAGCTGTTGGGGCCAACGTCCTGACTTTC.

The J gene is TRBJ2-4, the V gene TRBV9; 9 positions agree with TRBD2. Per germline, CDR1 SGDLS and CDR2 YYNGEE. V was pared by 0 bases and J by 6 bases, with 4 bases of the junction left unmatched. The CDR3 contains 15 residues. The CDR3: CASSVAAGGGNIQYF. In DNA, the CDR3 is TGTGCCAGCAGCGTAGCAGCGGGGGGTGGAAACATTCAGTACTTC.

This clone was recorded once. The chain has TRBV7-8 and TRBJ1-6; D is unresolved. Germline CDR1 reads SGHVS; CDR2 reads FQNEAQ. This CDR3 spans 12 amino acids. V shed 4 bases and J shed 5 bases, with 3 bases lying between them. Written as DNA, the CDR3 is TGTGCCAGCAGCTCTCATAATTCACCCCTCCACTTT. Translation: CASSSHNSPLHF.

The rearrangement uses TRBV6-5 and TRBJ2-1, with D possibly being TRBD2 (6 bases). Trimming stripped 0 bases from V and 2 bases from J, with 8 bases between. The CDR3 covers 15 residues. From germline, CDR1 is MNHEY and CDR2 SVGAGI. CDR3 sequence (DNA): TGTGCCAGCAGTTACTCGGGAGGTACCTACAATGAGCAGTTCTTC. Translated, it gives CASSYSGGTYNEQFF.

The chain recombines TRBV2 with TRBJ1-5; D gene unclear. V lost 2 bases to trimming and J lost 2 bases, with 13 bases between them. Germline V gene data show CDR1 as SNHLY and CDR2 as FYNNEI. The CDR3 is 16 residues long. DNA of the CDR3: TGTGCCAGCAGTGAAAATCGGGATTTCGGCAATCAGCCCCAGCATTTT. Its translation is CASSENRDFGNQPQHF. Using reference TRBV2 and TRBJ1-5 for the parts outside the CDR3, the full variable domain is EPEVTQTPSHQVTQMGQEVILRCVPISNHLYFYWYRQILGQKVEFLVSFYNNEISEKSEIFDDQFSVERPDGSNFTLKIRSTKLEDSAMYFCASSENRDFGNQPQHFGDGTRLSIL.

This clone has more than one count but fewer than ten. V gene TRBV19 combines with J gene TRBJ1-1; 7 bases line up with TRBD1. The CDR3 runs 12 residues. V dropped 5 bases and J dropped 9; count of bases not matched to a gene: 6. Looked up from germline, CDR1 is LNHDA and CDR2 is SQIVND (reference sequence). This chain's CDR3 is CASSSQRGQAFF. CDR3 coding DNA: TGTGCCAGTAGTTCCCAGAGGGGGCAAGCTTTCTTT.

CDR3 amino acids: CASSTTGGGEAFF. CDR3 nucleotide sequence: TGTGCCAGCAGCACCACAGGGGGCGGTGAAGCTTTCTTT. V gene TRBV7-3 combines with J gene TRBJ1-1, with 9 bases identical to TRBD1. This CDR3 has 13 amino acids. Germline CDR1 is SGHTA and CDR2 is FQGTGA. Losses at the gene ends were 5 bases for V and 7 bases for J; bases not matched to a gene: 5. Based on the CDR3 plus reference TRBV7-3 and TRBJ1-1, the full variable domain is GAGVSQTPSNKVTEKGKYVELRCDPISGHTALYWYRQSLGQGPEFLIYFQGTGAADDSGLPNDRFFAVRPEGSVSTLKIQRTERGDSAVYLCASSTTGGGEAFFGQGTRLTVV.

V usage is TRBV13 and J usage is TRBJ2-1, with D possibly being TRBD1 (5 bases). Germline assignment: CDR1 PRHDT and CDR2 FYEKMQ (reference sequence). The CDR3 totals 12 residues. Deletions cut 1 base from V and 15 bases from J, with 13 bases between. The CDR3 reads CASSLETGALFF. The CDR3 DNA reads TGTGCCAGCAGCTTAGAAACTGGGGCCTTGTTCTTC.

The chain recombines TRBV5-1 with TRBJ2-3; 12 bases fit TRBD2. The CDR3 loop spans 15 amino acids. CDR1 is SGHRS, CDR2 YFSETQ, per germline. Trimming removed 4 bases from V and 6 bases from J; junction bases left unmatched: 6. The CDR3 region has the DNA TGCGCCAGCAGCCCCACTAGCGGGGGGTCGGATACGCAGTATTTT. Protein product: CASSPTSGGSDTQYF.

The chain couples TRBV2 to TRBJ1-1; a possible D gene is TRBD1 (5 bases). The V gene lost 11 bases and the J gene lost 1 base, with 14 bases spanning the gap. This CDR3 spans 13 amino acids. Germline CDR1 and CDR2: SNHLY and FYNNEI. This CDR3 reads CAYTRGSNTEAFF. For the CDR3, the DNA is TGTGCCTACACACGGGGGTCGAACACTGAAGCTTTCTTT.